This T cell receptor (beta chain) was sequenced in a study of identical twins. Study-wide findings and caveats: A lower insertion count was a feature of abundant cord blood beta clonotypes, with no such feature in memory repertoires. Within monozygotic twins, out-of-frame TCR alpha sharing was underestimated by the models.

TCRdb reprocessed the 5' RACE reads via MiXCR and lists one record per CDR3 protein. The sample shows around 480,000 distinct CDR3 sequences, 14% of them seen only once. In this sample, this clonotype turned up many times. What it binds is unknown. The CDR3 length is 16 residues. Looked up from germline, CDR1 is SGHRS and CDR2 is YFSETQ. V lost 0 bases and J lost 0, with 10 bases in between. The same sample was also used in a study of yellow fever vaccine responses in identical twins.

This chain links TRBV5-1 with TRBJ2-1, with D possibly TRBD1 on 6 matching bases. The receptor's source is a woman aged 18 to 35 in good health. Sequenced material: CD4+ T cells sorted from blood. The CDR3 protein is CASSLGGQNSYNEQFF. The CDR3, as DNA: TGCGCCAGCAGCTTGGGGGGGCAGAACTCCTACAATGAGCAGTTCTTC.